This TCR beta chain was sequenced for a study of T-cell memory formation after mild COVID-19. TCRdb reprocessed the 5' RACE reads with MiXCR, giving one entry per CDR3 protein. Counted here are fewer than 150,000 distinct CDR3 sequences, approximately 15% occurring once; the ten biggest clones make up approximately 4.7%. In germline, CDR1 is SGHRS, CDR2 YFSETQ. There are 15 residues in the CDR3. V was pared by 4 bases and J by 5 bases, with 9 bases of the junction left unmatched. This receptor was taken from a man younger than 30 who had mild COVID-19 (a few samples of this study predate the infection). Cell type and time point are not known. The sequencing sample was made of PBMCs or a T cell subset sorted from them (not recorded which). The chain joins TRBV5-1 to TRBJ1-2; the match to TRBD1 covers 9 bases. CDR3 sequence reads: CASSTGQGAGYGYTF. In DNA, the CDR3 is TGCGCCAGCAGCACGGGACAGGGAGCAGGGTATGGCTACACCTTC.